This entry describes one T cell receptor (beta chain). CDR1 is SGHTA, CDR2 FQGTGA, per germline. V was clipped by 1 base and J by 9 bases, with 16 bases between them. The CDR3 has 15 amino acids. This specimen belongs to a study of sequential checkpoint blockade in melanoma. As for the study in general: Maintenance nivolumab came after either treatment sequence.

This table comes from immunoSEQ multiplex PCR, and its TCRdb copy is limited to in-frame clones, with some not included. The sample holds over 30,000 clones, approximately 84% seen once. Treatment reported: randomized to nivolumab then ipilimumab (arm A) or the reverse (arm B). No patient had prior DNA-damaging chemotherapy. PBMC sorting kept live CD3+CD8+ cells without CD19 or CD56. Specimen: CD8+ T cells sorted from blood (inferred from file names), collected from a patient given nivolumab and ipilimumab in sequence. The origin of this receptor is a human donor with melanoma. V usage is TRBV7-3 and J usage is TRBJ2-1, with D possibly matching TRBD1 (6 bases). This CDR3 reads CASSLNEGDGCEQFF. CDR3 nucleotide sequence: TGTGCCAGCAGCTTAAACGAGGGGGATGGTTGTGAGCAGTTCTTC.